The entry below gives a single TCR beta chain sequence along with its context. Negative isolation yielded the CD8+ and CD4+ T cells, while FACS enriched the TEMRA cells. This entry comes from a study of CD8 T cells in Susac syndrome. Reverse transcription used roughly 0.5 to 1 ug RNA and random hexamers. It was immunoSEQ multiplex PCR that amplified TCR beta CDR3 across 54 Vbeta and 13 Jbeta. TCRdb analysed the immunoSEQ multiplex PCR reads with MiXCR anew, one entry per CDR3 protein. This sample carries around 230,000 distinct CDR3 sequences, nearly 97% of them seen once, and the ten largest clones take 0.095%. CDR3 length: 15 residues. Trimming left V 6 bases short and J 2 bases short, with 17 bases between. Germline V gives CDR1 MNHEY, CDR2 SMNVEV (reference sequence).

The sequenced sample was CD4+ T cells from PBMCs. The chain links TRBV27 to TRBJ2-7; D may match TRBD1 or TRBD2 (6 bases each). The receptor comes from a human donor with multiple sclerosis. CDR3 region: CASRPTGRGTYEQYF. CDR3 DNA: TGTGCCAGCAGGCCCACAGGGCGGGGAACCTACGAGCAGTACTTC.